The 10 T cell receptor beta chains presented below share a single source sample, sequenced in a study of T-cell reconstitution after alpha-beta-depleted transplantation in children. TCRbeta library construction was performed incorporating unique molecular identifiers. TCRdb reanalysed the PCR reads using MiXCR and keeps one entry per CDR3 protein. The sample has around 530,000 distinct CDR3 sequences; around a third are singletons. The sample here was PBMCs from the stem cell graft donor, taken from the stem cell graft. The receptors derive from a human donor who donated a stem cell graft to a child with aplastic anemia.

The chain combines TRBV29-1 with TRBJ1-2; 7 positions match TRBD1. The V gene's germline CDR1 is SQVTM and CDR2 ANQGSEA. The CDR3 is made up of 12 amino acids. The ends lost 8 bases at V and 4 bases at J; junction bases unmatched: 7. DNA for the CDR3: TGCAGCTTTACCGGGACAGCCTATGGCTACACCTTC. Protein product: CSFTGTAYGYTF.

This clonotype has just a few counts. The CDR3 spells CASSAGTSGSTDTQYF. In DNA form, the CDR3 reads TGCGCCAGCAGCGCCGGGACTAGCGGGAGCACAGATACGCAGTATTTT. The chain joins TRBV5-1 to TRBJ2-3; 12 nucleotides match TRBD2. Germline V gene lookup returns CDR1 SGHRS and CDR2 YFSETQ. V lost 4 bases, J lost 0 bases, and 3 bases stayed unmatched. The CDR3 extends over 16 amino acids.

This clonotype was counted a few times. This chain connects TRBV4-2 to TRBJ2-1; 12 bases fit TRBD2. This CDR3 is built from 17 residues. The trim removed 3 bases at V and 7 bases at J, leaving 10 bases unmatched. The germline CDR1 and CDR2 sequences are LGHNA and YNFKEQ. In DNA form, the CDR3 reads TGTGCCAGCAGCCAGGATACTCTAGCGGGAGGGCGAAATGAGCAGTTCTTC. Translated, it gives CASSQDTLAGGRNEQFF.

In its sample, this clonotype was seen a few times. The J gene is TRBJ2-1, the V gene TRBV12-5; D unclear. CDR3 length: 10 amino acids. CDR1 LGHNT and CDR2 FRNRAP come from the germline V gene. Trimming left V 4 bases short and J 10 bases short, with 5 bases between. CDR3: CASGSPEQFF. The DNA for the CDR3 is TGTGCTAGTGGTTCCCCGGAGCAGTTCTTC.

This clonotype was picked up a small number of times. The chain joins TRBV27 to TRBJ2-5; possibly TRBD1 for D (6 bases). V lost 6 bases to trimming and J lost 9 bases, with 17 bases between them. CDR3 length: 13 amino acids. Germline CDR1 and CDR2: MNHEY and SMNVEV (reference sequence). Here the CDR3 DNA reads TGTGCCAGCAGCAGTGACAGGTCCTGGCCCCAGTACTTC. It codes for CASSSDRSWPQYF.

In the case of this clonotype: A junction boundary mismatches the germline segment, possibly from a read error. This rearrangement joins TRBV11-2 to TRBJ2-5; no definite D call. This CDR3 comprises 11 residues. Germline V gene sequence: CDR1 SGHAT, CDR2 FQNNGV. CDR3 amino acids: CASSFTYAPRF. In nucleotides, the CDR3 is TGTGCCAGCAGCTTCACTTACGCCCCTAGGTTC.

This chain links TRBV24-1 with TRBJ2-1; 14 bases match TRBD2. Germline-derived CDR1 and CDR2 are KGHDR and SFDVKD. The V segment lost 4 bases and the J segment 5 bases; nucleotides outside the gene matches: 12. CDR3 size: 19 residues. CDR3 region: CATSDPQGGLAGGHNEQFF. Written as DNA, the CDR3 is TGTGCCACCAGTGACCCACAGGGAGGACTAGCGGGAGGACACAATGAGCAGTTCTTC.

At least ten counts were recorded for this clonotype. A read error may produce the germline difference seen at one junction end. The V call is TRBV5-1, the J call TRBJ1-1, with no clear D. This CDR3 region has 11 residues. Germline-derived CDR1 and CDR2 are SGHRS and YFSETQ. The CDR3 reads CASRQNTEAFF. CDR3 DNA: TGTGCCAGCAGGCAGAACACTGAAGCTTTCTTT.

V and J are TRBV25-1 and TRBJ2-7; 8 bases agree with TRBD2. Trimming at V came to 2 bases and at J to 3 bases, leaving 15 bases not matched to a gene. Looked up from germline, CDR1 is MGHDK and CDR2 is SYGVNS. There are 18 residues in the CDR3. This CDR3 reads CASSEGSSGPLPLYEQYF. The CDR3 DNA follows: TGTGCCAGCAGTGAAGGCTCTAGCGGGCCGCTCCCCCTCTACGAGCAGTACTTC.

V is TRBV5-4 and J is TRBJ2-3; 15 nucleotides align to TRBD2. The CDR3 runs to 19 residues. Trimming took 3 bases from V and 0 from J; bases not matched to a gene: 8. The germline CDR1 and CDR2 sequences are SGHNT and YYREEE (reference sequence). The CDR3 DNA reads as TGTGCCAGCAGCTCCGGACTAGCGGGAGGGCCTCTTAGCACAGATACGCAGTATTTT. It specifies CASSSGLAGGPLSTDTQYF.